Each of the 6 T cell receptor beta chains below was sequenced from the same sample in a study of post-analysis software for immune sequencing data. No antigens are known for them. General study findings and limits: Elevated frequency relative to controls characterized several TRBV segments in patients, TRBV5-6, TRBV5-1 and TRBV20-1 among them.

The TCR beta cDNA libraries contained unique molecular identifiers. TCRdb ran MiXCR on the PCR reads and lists one entry per CDR3 protein. The table shows approximately 660,000 distinct CDR3 sequences, with approximately 59% occurring only once. The sample consisted of blood. Receptors were obtained from a girl aged 2 to 9 with multiple sclerosis.

The count of this clonotype is one. The chain links TRBV7-9 to TRBJ1-1, with no clear D. V lost 3 bases and J 5 bases, leaving 10 bases between the germline ends. CDR1 and CDR2 from the germline V gene are SEHNR and FQNEAQ (reference sequence). The CDR3 totals 13 residues. CDR3 in DNA: TGTGCCAGCAGCTTGAGGAGGGAAACTGAAGCTTTCTTT. It translates to CASSLRRETEAFF. Full variable domain (rest looked up from reference TRBV7-9 and TRBJ1-1): DTGVSQNPRHKITKRGQNVTFRCDPISEHNRLYWYRQTLGQGPEFLTYFQNEAQLEKSRLLSDRFSAERPKGSFSTLEIQRTEQGDSAMYLCASSLRRETEAFFGQGTRLTVV.

The chain uses TRBV2 and TRBJ2-7; D is ambiguous. Germline CDR1 is SNHLY and CDR2 is FYNNEI. V dropped 4 bases and J dropped 2 bases, with 15 bases sitting between them. This CDR3 spans 15 amino acids. The CDR3 region has the DNA TGTGCCAGCAGTGGGGCCCCAGTAGGCGCCTACGAGCAGTACTTC. Amino acids: CASSGAPVGAYEQYF.

This clonotype was observed once. The chain uses TRBV6-6 and TRBJ1-4; 11 bases are a match to TRBD1. The V gene end was trimmed by 3 bases and the J gene end by 7 bases; junction bases not matched to a gene: 10. Germline lookup yields CDR1 MNHNY and CDR2 SVGAGI (reference sequence). The CDR3 consists of 17 residues. CDR3 residues: CASSYILDRGPSEKLFF. CDR3 DNA sequence: TGTGCCAGCAGTTATATTCTGGACAGGGGGCCGAGTGAAAAACTGTTTTTT.

The rearrangement uses TRBV5-5 and TRBJ2-7; unclear D gene. Germline V CDR1 and CDR2: SGHKS, YYEKEE (reference sequence). The CDR3 spans 14 residues. The V and J ends lost 6 bases and 2 bases respectively, with 15 bases between them. This CDR3 reads CASTPDGYTYEQYF. DNA for the CDR3: TGTGCCAGCACTCCCGACGGCTACACCTACGAGCAGTACTTC.

This clonotype was counted a few times. The rearrangement links TRBV29-1 to TRBJ1-2; D is possibly TRBD1 (5 bases). Trimming stripped 7 bases from V and 2 bases from J, with 17 bases between. Germline V CDR1 and CDR2: SQVTM, ANQGSEA. The CDR3 is 14 amino acids. The CDR3 DNA is TGCAGCGCTAGACCCCCAGGGAAAAACTATGGCTACACCTTC. It translates to CSARPPGKNYGYTF.

Only a few counts were recorded for this clonotype. The chain has TRBV7-9 and TRBJ2-7; TRBD1 aligns across 7 bases. CDR3 length: 16 residues. The germline CDR1 and CDR2 sequences are SEHNR and FQNEAQ (reference sequence). J lost 0 bases, V lost 2 bases, and 7 bases had no gene match. The CDR3 reads CASSLPRDRGSYEQYF. The CDR3 DNA is TGTGCCAGCAGCTTACCCCGGGACAGAGGCTCCTACGAGCAGTACTTC.